This TCR beta chain comes out of a study of T cells in Graves' hyperthyroidism and ophthalmopathy (dated by TCRdb to between 2018 and 2020). Looking at the study overall: Peripheral blood samples were taken at initial diagnosis, before any treatment was given. Whether ophthalmopathy could be predicted prospectively was tested in an independent validation cohort made up of fewer than 20 hyperthyroidism patients plus 17 patients who later progressed to ophthalmopathy. Thyroid tissue and blood T-cell repertoires from roughly six Graves' hyperthyroidism patients were also compared in the study. TCR V-J signatures able to tell the groups apart were searched for in a discovery cohort of 95 to 100 patients, of whom more than 40 had Graves' ophthalmopathy and around 57 had stable Graves' hyperthyroidism. After blood sampling, hyperthyroidism patients were treated with methimazole at a starting dose of 30 mg daily, and ophthalmopathy patients were treated with high-dose intravenous methylprednisolone. The 100 or so discovery patients were randomly divided into training and test sets at a 7:3 ratio. The paper reports TCR Vbeta CDR3 sequencing of over 130 peripheral blood samples: 43 ophthalmopathy, 75 to 80 hyperthyroidism and roughly 17 progressor patients. The investigation overall reported the following: In cross-validation, a model built on a 13 V-J signature told ophthalmopathy apart from stable hyperthyroidism with 87.88% sensitivity and roughly 81% specificity, and in testing the same model reached 80%/75%. Sample size was not statistically predetermined, and investigators were not blinded to group allocation. Most expanded thyroid clonotypes (frequency above 0.001) were also found in blood, which suggests that blood repertoires may mirror thyroid immune responses. In validation, the model predicted progression to ophthalmopathy with just under 71% sensitivity and less than 80% specificity, a median of around 6.6 months before onset.

This clonotype was recorded at least ten times. Its binding antigen is unknown. Per-nucleotide qualities are absent, and no much larger clonotype sits a single base away. TCR beta CDR3 regions were amplified from RNA transcripts. A first-round RT-PCR of the TCR CDR3 used the HTBI primer set with the Qiagen OneStep RT-PCR kit. The libraries were constructed in a second round of multiplex PCR and then size-selected and purified. Sequencing of the libraries was done on an Illumina HiSeq2000 using paired-end 100 bp reads. Regarding the original processing steps: SOAPnuke was used to process the raw data, with reads discarded if the reads contained adapters or uncalled bases, had a mean Phred below 15, or lacked an exact constant-primer or identifier match. High-quality paired reads were merged with COPE v1.2.5, and unique nucleotide sequences were defined as clonotypes. Clonotypes were aligned to IMGT TRBV, TRBD and TRBJ reference segments using MiTCR v1.1. Only V-J combinations with frequency above 0.0001, covering roughly 99% of repertoires, were analysed. The TCS score was defined as the ratio of F50 (clonal expansion) to E x V (chaos), calculated using BLOSUM62-based TCRdist between CDR3 peptides within each V-J. Welch's t-statistics and random forest reduced 450 to 600 V-J features to fewer than 15, which were used in a naive Bayes classifier (R e1071). The raw public data were reprocessed by TCRdb itself: fastp quality trimming at Q25, MiXCR clonotype calling, in-frame beta chains only. Each record represents a unique CDR3 protein, reported with the most common genes and DNA among its rows. TCRdb's processing, not the authors' own work, is the source of the V and J calls. The sample has some 500,000 distinct CDR3 sequences on record, approximately 15% of them singletons. The ten largest clones capture about a sixth of the sample.

A patient counted as having stable Graves' hyperthyroidism if no progression to ophthalmopathy occurred over 18 months of follow-up. Hyperthyroidism patients were newly diagnosed, had a disease duration of under 2 months, and were aged 18 to 65 years. The study excluded patients with uncontrolled infections, other autoimmune diseases, pregnancy or lactation. Diagnoses were established on the basis of clinical symptoms, serum thyroxine and TRAb, thyroid ultrasound, and orbital computed tomography. PBMCs were isolated from about 9.1 ml of fresh peripheral blood by Ficoll-Paque density gradient centrifugation. Total RNA was extracted using Trizol reagent, and RNA quality was assessed on an Agilent 2100 Bioanalyzer. This TCR was sampled from a woman between 18 and 29 years old with Graves' hyperthyroidism. Sequencing was carried out using blood.

CDR3 loop: CASSFKRWGRDTGELFF. The bases read TGCGCCAGCAGCTTCAAACGGTGGGGGCGCGACACCGGGGAGCTGTTTTTT. This chain joins TRBV5-1 to TRBJ2-2; D gene: possibly TRBD1, on 6 matching bases. CDR1 and CDR2 are read off the germline V gene as SGHRS and YFSETQ. V is pared back by 2 bases and J by 3 bases, with 17 bases lying between the germline termini. Taken from cysteine to phenylalanine, the CDR3 has 17 residues. The entry retains the CDR3 DNA only, 51 bases that are in frame from base 1. Here the CDR3 is joined to the reference TRBV5-1 and TRBJ2-2 genes, and the full variable domain is: KAGVTQTPRYLIKTRGQQVTLSCSPISGHRSVSWYQQTPGQGLQFLFEYFSETQRNKGNFPGRFSGRQFSNSRSEMNVSTLELGDSALYLCASSFKRWGRDTGELFFGEGSRLTVL.